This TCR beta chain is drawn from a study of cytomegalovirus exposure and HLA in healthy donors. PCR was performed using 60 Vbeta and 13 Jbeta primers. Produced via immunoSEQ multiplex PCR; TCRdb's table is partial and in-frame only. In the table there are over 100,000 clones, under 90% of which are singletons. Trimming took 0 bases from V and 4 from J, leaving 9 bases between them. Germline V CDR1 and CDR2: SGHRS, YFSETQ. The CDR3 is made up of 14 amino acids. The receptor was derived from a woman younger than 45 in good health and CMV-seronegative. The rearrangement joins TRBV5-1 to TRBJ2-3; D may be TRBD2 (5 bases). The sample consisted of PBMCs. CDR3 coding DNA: TGCGCCAGCAGCTTGGCATTAGCGTCAGATACGCAGTATTTT. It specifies CASSLALASDTQYF.